The 26 T cell receptor beta chains below come from one sample, sequenced in a study of metastatic and nonmetastatic thyroid tumors (dated by TCRdb to 2019 to 2021). To prepare the library, PCR was applied. The sequencing machine was an Illumina HiSeq 4000. TCRdb reanalyzed the raw reads on its own, using fastp at Q25 for trimming and MiXCR for clone calling, and kept in-frame beta chains. Here the sample has some 14,000 clones; around a third occur a single time. Jointly, the top ten make up roughly 9.6% of the sample. None of the patients had been given any treatment before thyroid surgery. Sequenced input: tumor tissue. The receptors were gathered from a male donor with papillary thyroid cancer or a benign thyroid nodule (not recorded which). Some clones in this sample may be carry-over from other donors' samples.

This clone was observed at least ten times. This sequence may be a read error, since a much larger clone differs from it by one base. This rearrangement joins TRBV20-1 to TRBJ2-3; D might be TRBD1 (6 bases). The end of the DNA aligns better with TRBJ1-5, so the J call may be wrong. The germline CDR1 and CDR2 sequences are DFQATT and SNEGSKA (reference sequence). The CDR3 has 13 residues. The CDR3 sequence: CSASPGGGDTQHF. In nucleotides, the CDR3 is TGCAGTGCTAGTCCCGGCGGGGGCGATACGCAGCATTTT.

This clone was counted ten times or more. The rearrangement uses TRBV30 and TRBJ2-1, with TRBD2 as a possible D gene (6 bases). The V end was cut by 2 bases, the J end by 5 bases, with 7 bases between. This CDR3 is 12 amino acids long. Germline V gene lookup returns CDR1 GTSNPN and CDR2 SVGIG (reference sequence). The CDR3: CAWSRGNNEQFF. CDR3 bases: TGTGCCTGGAGTCGGGGGAACAATGAGCAGTTCTTC.

The sample holds many counts of this clone. This chain links TRBV5-5 with TRBJ2-7; D ambiguous. This CDR3 is built from 16 residues. V was cut by 0 bases and J by 9 bases, with 22 bases left in between. CDR1 is SGHKS, CDR2 YYEKEE, per germline (reference sequence). The CDR3 coding sequence is TGTGCCAGCAGCTTGGAAGTTGTGGCAGGCCTGTCGGTGCAGTACTTC. Translated: CASSLEVVAGLSVQYF. The whole variable domain, remainder taken from reference TRBV5-5 and TRBJ2-7, is DAGVTQSPTHLIKTRGQQVTLRCSPISGHKSVSWYQQVLGQGPQFIFQYYEKEERGRGNFPDRFSARQFPNYSSELNVNALLLGDSALYLCASSLEVVAGLSVQYFGPGTRLTVT.

On this clone itself: One junction end does not reproduce the germline sequence, and a read error may be involved. CDR3 amino acids: CSSTRGLWTEAFF. CDR3 DNA sequence: TGTTCCAGTACTAGGGGATTATGGACTGAAGCTTTCTTT. The chain is built from TRBV19 and TRBJ1-1; a weak D match, TRBD1 (5 bases). There are 13 residues in the CDR3. Per the germline V gene, CDR1 is LNHDA and CDR2 is SQIVND (reference sequence).

Note on this clone: An end of the junction differs from the germline gene, which may be a read error. The J gene is TRBJ2-3, the V gene TRBV7-7, with D maybe TRBD1 (6 bases). There are 17 residues in the CDR3. Germline values: CDR1 SSHAT, CDR2 FNYEAQ (reference sequence). This CDR3 reads CASSLAPTGLGTDTQYF. CDR3 nucleotides: TGTGCTAGCAGCTTAGCACCAACAGGGTTGGGGACAGATACGCAGTATTTT. The variable domain in full, with the rest retrieved from reference TRBV7-7 and TRBJ2-3, is GAGVSQSPRYKVTKRGQDVTLRCDPISSHATLYWYQQALGQGPEFLTYFNYEAQPDKSGLPSDRFSAERPEGSISTLTIQRTEQRDSAMYRCASSLAPTGLGTDTQYFGPGTRLTVL.

The chain carries TRBV20-1 and TRBJ2-1; 9 bases align to TRBD1. Germline V gene lookup returns CDR1 DFQATT and CDR2 SNEGSKA (reference sequence). CDR3 length: 17 residues. As DNA, the CDR3 is TGCAGGGCGTCCGGGACAGGGAGACGAGGCTGTTACAATGAGCAGTTCTTC. This sequence encodes CRASGTGRRGCYNEQFF.

This clone was counted ten times or more. The chain carries TRBV11-2 and TRBJ2-6; TRBD2 agrees at 7 bases. The germline V gene encodes CDR1 SGHAT and CDR2 FQNNGV. V gave up 5 bases and J gave up 0 bases; unmatched junction bases: 4. This CDR3 has 16 residues. CDR3 DNA: TGTGCCAGCAGCCAATGGGGGGGCTCTGGGGCCAACGTCCTGACTTTC. Amino acids: CASSQWGGSGANVLTF.

This clone has a count of ten or more. Mismatch with germline at one junction end may stem from a read error. The chain employs TRBV29-1 and TRBJ1-3; D is unclear. The germline gives CDR1 SQVTM, CDR2 ANQGSEA. There are 14 residues in the CDR3. CDR3 amino acids: CSVAGPADGNTMYF. The DNA of the CDR3 is TGCAGCGTTGCCGGCCCGGCAGATGGAAACACCATGTATTTT.

The chain employs TRBV5-1 and TRBJ1-2; 7 bases line up with TRBD1. With 0 bases clipped from V and 4 bases from J, the junction kept 12 bases outside the gene matches. Germline V gene data show CDR1 as SGHRS and CDR2 as YFSETQ. The CDR3 loop spans 17 amino acids. CDR3 protein: CASSLEGRGQQSYGYTF. CDR3 DNA sequence: TGCGCCAGCAGCTTGGAGGGGCGGGGACAGCAAAGCTATGGCTACACCTTC.

By sample fraction, this clone is medium-sized. The chain employs TRBV10-3 and TRBJ2-7; no firm D call. The CDR3 length is 13 residues. The V and J ends lost 4 bases and 6 bases respectively, with 13 bases between them. Germline CDR1 is ENHRY and CDR2 is SYGVKD. DNA for the CDR3: TGTGCCATCAGTGTTGGGGTTCTGGGCGAGCAGTACTTC. It specifies CAISVGVLGEQYF.

This clone has a single count. The V gene is TRBV5-1, the J gene TRBJ2-6; 8 bases match TRBD1. CDR3 length: 17 residues. With 1 base clipped from V and 0 bases from J, the junction kept 3 bases outside the gene matches. Germline CDR1 SGHRS, CDR2 YFSETQ. CDR3 protein: CASSLRTGNSGANVLTF. In DNA, the CDR3 is TGCGCCAGCAGCTTGCGGACAGGGAACTCTGGGGCCAACGTCCTGACTTTC.

The chain couples TRBV6-1 to TRBJ2-7, with D possibly being TRBD1 (5 bases). The CDR3 spans 16 residues. Germline-derived CDR1 and CDR2 are MNHNS and SASEGT. Trimming removed 2 bases from V and 0 bases from J, with 14 bases in between. CDR3: CASSEFRQLSSYEQYF. The CDR3 nucleotides are TGTGCCAGCAGTGAATTCCGACAGTTGAGCTCCTACGAGCAGTACTTC.

CDR3 sequence: CSATRSTSGGGTDTQYF. In DNA form, the CDR3 reads TGCAGTGCTACTAGGTCAACTAGCGGGGGAGGAACGGATACGCAGTATTTT. The genes are TRBV20-1 and TRBJ2-3, with TRBD2 matching 11 bases. This CDR3 spans 17 amino acids. Germline V gives CDR1 DFQATT, CDR2 SNEGSKA (reference sequence). The ends lost 4 bases at V and 6 bases at J; junction bases unmatched: 15.

This rearrangement joins TRBV12-3 or TRBV12-4 to TRBJ2-1, with D hard to call. Trimming removed 1 base at V and 7 bases at J, with 17 bases between. This CDR3 comprises 16 residues. The CDR3 is CASSLGIDLGLNEQFF. CDR3 nucleotides: TGTGCCAGCAGTTTAGGAATAGATCTAGGGTTGAATGAGCAGTTCTTC.

This clone was seen repeatedly, ten times or more. This chain joins TRBV20-1 and TRBJ2-7; TRBD2 aligns across 8 bases. Germline V gene data show CDR1 as DFQATT and CDR2 as SNEGSKA (reference sequence). This CDR3 contains 14 residues. The V gene end was trimmed by 6 bases and the J gene end by 3 bases; junction bases not matched to a gene: 10. Written as DNA, the CDR3 is TGCAGTGCCTCGTCTAGCGGGTTTGACTACGAGCAGTACTTC. Translating gives CSASSSGFDYEQYF.

This clone has at least ten counts. This sequence joins TRBV24-1 and TRBJ2-3; D may match TRBD1 or TRBD2 (5 bases each). This CDR3 region has 19 residues. The germline V and J ends were trimmed by 1 base and 0 bases, with 19 bases remaining between them. The germline gives CDR1 KGHDR, CDR2 SFDVKD. CDR3 sequence reads: CATSDFGTQFLTSTDTQYF. The CDR3 DNA follows: TGTGCCACCAGTGATTTTGGGACCCAATTCTTAACTAGCACAGATACGCAGTATTTT.

Many counts were recorded for this clone. The identical CDR3 is also encoded by other nucleotide sequences in the sample. V usage is TRBV20-1 and J usage is TRBJ2-1, with D possibly TRBD2 on 5 matching bases. V lost 2 bases and J lost 8, with 16 bases in between. Germline assignment: CDR1 DFQATT and CDR2 SNEGSKA (reference sequence). The CDR3 totals 14 residues. The CDR3 loop is CSARLAREGYEQFF. In DNA, the CDR3 is TGCAGTGCTAGACTAGCCCGAGAGGGCTATGAGCAGTTCTTC.

This chain uses TRBV7-3 with TRBJ1-2; 8 bases line up with TRBD1. CDR1 and CDR2 (germline): SGHTA, FQGTGA. V gave up 5 bases and J gave up 4 bases; unmatched junction bases: 3. The CDR3 consists of 13 residues. CDR3 residues: CASSPGQGYGYTF. In DNA, the CDR3 is TGTGCCAGCAGCCCCGGACAGGGCTATGGCTACACCTTC. The full variable domain, completed using reference TRBV7-3 and TRBJ1-2, is GAGVSQTPSNKVTEKGKYVELRCDPISGHTALYWYRQSLGQGPEFLIYFQGTGAADDSGLPNDRFFAVRPEGSVSTLKIQRTERGDSAVYLCASSPGQGYGYTFGSGTRLTVV.

At least ten counts were recorded for this clone. A much larger clone differs by one base, so this may be a read error. This sample also contains other DNA sequences that code for the same CDR3. The chain is built from TRBV15 and TRBJ1-4; D not resolved. Germline loops: CDR1 LNHNV, CDR2 YYDKDF (reference sequence). The CDR3 totals 14 residues. The CDR3 DNA reads TGTGCCACCCTACCCAACTATGGAAATGAAAAGCTGTTTTTT. Encoded protein: CATLPNYGNEKLFF.

This clone was counted ten times or more. This chain joins TRBV7-2 and TRBJ2-1, with TRBD2 matching over 8 bases. Germline lookup yields CDR1 SGHTA and CDR2 FQGNSA. After removal of 3 bases from V and 6 bases from J, the junction contained 7 bases not matched to a gene. This CDR3 has 15 residues. The CDR3 coding sequence is TGTGCCAGCAGCTTTACGGGAGGGCCAGGCAATGAGCAGTTCTTC. Its protein product is CASSFTGGPGNEQFF.

Concerning this clone itself: Just one base apart from a much larger clone, this may be a read error. The chain links TRBV20-1 to TRBJ2-5; 8 bases line up with TRBD2. V was pared by 8 bases and J by 10 bases, with 12 bases of the junction left unmatched. The CDR3 is 12 residues long. Germline CDR1 reads DFQATT; CDR2 reads SNEGSKA (reference sequence). The CDR3, as DNA: TGCAGTACCGGGGGGGCCGGGGTGAACCAGTACTTC. Translation: CSTGGAGVNQYF.

This clone is judged medium-sized. The rearrangement links TRBV5-1 to TRBJ2-1; perhaps TRBD2 as D (6 bases). Between the trimmed V and J ends, which lost 5 bases and 2 bases, there was a span of 8 bases. The germline gives CDR1 SGHRS, CDR2 YFSETQ. CDR3 length: 13 amino acids. CDR3 protein: CASSSGTYNEQFF. CDR3 in DNA: TGCGCCAGCAGTAGCGGCACCTACAATGAGCAGTTCTTC.

This clone was counted ten times or more. A junction end diverges from the germline sequence, so it may reflect a read error. The V gene is TRBV15, the J gene TRBJ2-3; a possible D gene is TRBD2 (8 bases). Germline V CDR1 and CDR2: LNHNV, YYDKDF (reference sequence). The CDR3 consists of 15 residues. CDR3 DNA sequence: TGTGCCACCAGCAGAGCAGGTAGCGGGACAGATAGGCAGTATTTT. Its protein is CATSRAGSGTDRQYF.

The V gene is TRBV5-1, the J gene TRBJ1-3; 10 positions agree with TRBD1. Per the germline V gene, CDR1 is SGHRS and CDR2 is YFSETQ. V gave up 4 bases and J gave up 14 bases; unmatched junction bases: 15. The CDR3 has 15 residues. Here the CDR3 DNA reads TGCGCCAGCAGCATGGACGGTTCGGGACAGGGGATTCTATATTTT. It translates to CASSMDGSGQGILYF.

The J gene is TRBJ2-1, the V gene TRBV11-3; D is perhaps TRBD1 (6 bases). The germline V gene encodes CDR1 SGHNT and CDR2 YENEEA. The ends were cut back, 4 bases at V and 7 bases at J, with 11 bases in the middle. The CDR3 totals 13 residues. CDR3: CASSSTQGNEQFF. The CDR3 DNA reads as TGTGCCAGCAGCTCAACACAGGGAAATGAGCAGTTCTTC.

Ten or more counts support this clone. Within the sample, other DNA sequences also encode this same CDR3. The chain recombines TRBV24-1 with TRBJ1-4; no reliable D call. Trimming stripped 4 bases from V and 8 bases from J, with 16 bases between. Looked up from germline, CDR1 is KGHDR and CDR2 is SFDVKD. The CDR3 is made up of 15 amino acids. DNA of the CDR3: TGTGCCACCAGTGACTTTTTCGAAGGCGGGGAAAAACTGTTTTTT. Translation: CATSDFFEGGEKLFF.